What follows describes a single T cell receptor beta chain. Its antigen is still unknown. The sample originates from a study of regulatory T cells in long-lasting Graves disease. Study-wide results and limits: The study found persistent patients shared more public clonotypes (more than 2,500) than new patients (966). Researchers reported studying only peripheral blood, not thyroid tissue.

To make TCR beta libraries, researchers used iRepertoire HTBI primers and Arm-PCR of CDR3 regions. How the authors handled the data: Detected in the samples were around 59 TRBV and approximately 14 TRBJ segments. TCRdb recomputed calls from the multiplex PCR reads with MiXCR, one row per CDR3 protein. The V and J calls and clone size are TCRdb's, not the authors'. The sample shows some 330,000 distinct CDR3 sequences, around 23% of them seen only once. The time point denotes: persistent/refractory GD, antithyroid drugs over 5 years with positive TRAb. Isolated PBMC RNA provided the starting material for the TCR library. Germline V gives CDR1 LNHDA, CDR2 SQIVND (reference sequence). Trimming removed 2 bases from V and 4 bases from J; junction bases left unmatched: 5. The CDR3 covers 16 residues.

The chain recombines TRBV19 with TRBJ1-5, with 10 positions matching TRBD1. The input for sequencing was peripheral blood mononuclear cells (PBMCs), taken when the disease was refractory, from a patient treated with antithyroid drugs. This sequence originates from a woman in her 40s with Graves disease. CDR3 bases: TGTGCCAGTAGTATAACAGACAGGGGGCAGAATCAGCCCCAGCATTTT. Protein product: CASSITDRGQNQPQHF.